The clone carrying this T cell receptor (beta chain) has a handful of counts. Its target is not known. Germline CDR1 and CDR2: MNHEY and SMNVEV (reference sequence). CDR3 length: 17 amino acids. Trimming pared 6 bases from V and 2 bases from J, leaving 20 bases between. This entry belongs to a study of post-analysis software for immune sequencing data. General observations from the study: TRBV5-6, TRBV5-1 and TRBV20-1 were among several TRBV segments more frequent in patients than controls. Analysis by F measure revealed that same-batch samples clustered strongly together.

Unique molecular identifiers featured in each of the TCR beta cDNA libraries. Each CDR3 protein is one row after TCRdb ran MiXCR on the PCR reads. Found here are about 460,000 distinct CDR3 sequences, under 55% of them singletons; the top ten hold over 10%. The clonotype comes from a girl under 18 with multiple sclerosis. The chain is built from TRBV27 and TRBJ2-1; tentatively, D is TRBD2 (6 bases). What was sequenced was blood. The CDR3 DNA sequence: TGTGCCAGCAGCCGATTTGCCGGGACTTCACCCTACAATGAGCAGTTCTTC. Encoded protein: CASSRFAGTSPYNEQFF.